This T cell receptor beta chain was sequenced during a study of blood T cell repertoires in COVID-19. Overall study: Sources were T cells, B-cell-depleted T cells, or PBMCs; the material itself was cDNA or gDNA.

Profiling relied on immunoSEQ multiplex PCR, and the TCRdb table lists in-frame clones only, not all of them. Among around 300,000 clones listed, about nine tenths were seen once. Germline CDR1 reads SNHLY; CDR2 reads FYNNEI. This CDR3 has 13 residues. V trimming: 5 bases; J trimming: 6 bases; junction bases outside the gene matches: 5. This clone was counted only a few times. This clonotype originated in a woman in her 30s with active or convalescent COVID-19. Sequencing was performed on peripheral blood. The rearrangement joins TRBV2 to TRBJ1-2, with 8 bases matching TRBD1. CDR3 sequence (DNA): TGTGCCAGCAGTACAGGACAGGGAAATGGCTACACCTTC. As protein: CASSTGQGNGYTF.